The clone carrying this TCR beta chain is labeled medium-sized. Antigen: not known. With the library built for alpha chains, this beta chain is off target and its frequency is not meaningful. As to time point: sample taken at primary tumor resection. The V gene lost 7 bases and the J gene lost 0 bases, with 10 bases spanning the gap. In germline, CDR1 is MNHEY, CDR2 SVGAGI. This CDR3 spans 14 amino acids. This entry is derived from a study of spatial heterogeneity in lung cancer. MiXCR, run by TCRdb on the 5' RACE reads, gives a single entry per CDR3 protein. Among about 16,000 distinct CDR3 sequences listed, approximately 7% were seen once. Study findings and constraints: Expanded intratumoral alpha and beta TCR counts tracked tumor mutation counts.

The chain couples TRBV6-5 to TRBJ2-4; D is unresolved. Sequencing used lung tumor tissue, obtained at surgery. This sequence was found in a female donor with early-stage non-small cell lung cancer. The CDR3 here is CASTDGLAKNIQYF. CDR3 in DNA: TGTGCCAGCACCGACGGTCTAGCCAAAAACATTCAGTACTTC.